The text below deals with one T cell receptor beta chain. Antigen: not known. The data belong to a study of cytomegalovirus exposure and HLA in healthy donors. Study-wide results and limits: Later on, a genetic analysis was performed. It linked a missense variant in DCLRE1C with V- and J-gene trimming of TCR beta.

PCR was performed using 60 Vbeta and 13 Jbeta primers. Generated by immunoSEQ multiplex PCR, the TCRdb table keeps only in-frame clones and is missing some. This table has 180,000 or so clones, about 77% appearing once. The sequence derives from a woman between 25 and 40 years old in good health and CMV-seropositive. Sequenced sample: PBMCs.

DNA of the CDR3: TGTGCCAGTAAAAGCGGGGGGGCCTTGGACGGGGAGCTGTTTTTT. This sequence encodes CASKSGGALDGELFF. The V call is TRBV6-5, the J call TRBJ2-2, with 10 positions matching TRBD2. The V segment lost 9 bases and the J segment 7 bases; nucleotides outside the gene matches: 11. Germline V gives CDR1 MNHEY, CDR2 SVGAGI. The CDR3 has 15 residues.